The present T cell receptor beta chain was sequenced within a study of OX40 agonist ivuxolimab in advanced cancers. Study information: Of the participants, approximately 36% had some prior anti-PD-1, anti-PD-L1 or anti-CTLA-4 therapy, which was allowed. Study-level points and caveats: The antigens recognized by the expanded peripheral T cells, that is their antigen specificity, were not determined.

The germline V gene encodes CDR1 SEHNR and CDR2 FQNEAQ (reference sequence). Trimming at V came to 5 bases and at J to 3 bases, leaving 5 bases not matched to a gene. The CDR3 totals 15 residues. About this clone: Its antigen remains unknown.

Only in-frame clones appear in the TCRdb table, and some are missing; sequencing was by immunoSEQ multiplex PCR. This table holds around 95,000 clones, approximately 89% found once. The source of this sequence is an adult with an advanced solid tumor such as melanoma, head and neck, liver or kidney cancer. Sample: CD4+ or CD8+ T cells sorted from blood, taken in a trial of the OX40 agonist ivuxolimab. This chain uses TRBV7-9 with TRBJ2-5; 11 bases match TRBD1. Here the CDR3 reads CASSRTGGIEETQYF. The CDR3 nucleotides read TGTGCCAGCAGCAGGACAGGGGGCATTGAAGAGACCCAGTACTTC.